This TCR beta chain is from a study of CXCR3-negative and CXCR3-positive naive CD8 T cells. TRB cDNA libraries were made by UMI-labeled 5' RACE. Reprocessing the 5' RACE reads, TCRdb reports a single entry for every CDR3 protein and omits DNA. The sample spans more than 80,000 distinct CDR3 sequences; the ten largest clones claim about 0.8%. Germline CDR1 is SGHVS and CDR2 is FQNEAQ. This CDR3 has 12 amino acids. With regard to this clonotype: The antigen is undetermined.

Study-wide findings and caveats: Researchers report that CXCR3-positive naive cells carry more hydrophobic TRB CDR3s than CXCR3-negative naive cells.

Source material: naive CXCR3+ CD8+ T cells from blood. Subset here: CD45RO-CCR7+CD27+CD95- naive CD8+ T cells expressing CXCR3 (TNR3+). This receptor was obtained from a human donor in good health. Some clones in this sample may be carry-over from other donors' samples. The chain recombines TRBV7-8 with TRBJ2-7. CDR3 sequence reads: CASSTQDNEQYF.